Following are 21 T cell receptor beta chains from one sample sequenced in a study of shared clonotypes between healthy human individuals. The repertoire was sequenced with immunoSEQ multiplex PCR; TCRdb's copy has only in-frame clones and lacks some. This table holds roughly 500,000 clones, 60% to 85% found once. Sequencing used PBMCs. The source is a woman aged 40 to 50 in good health. Some clones in this sample may be carry-over from other donors' samples.

The CDR3 DNA is TGTGCCAGCAGCTTAGAGCGGGGTGTCTCCTACGAGCAGTACTTC. Its translation: CASSLERGVSYEQYF. This chain joins TRBV7-8 and TRBJ2-7, with TRBD2 identical over 7 bases. Germline assignment: CDR1 SGHVS and CDR2 FQNEAQ. The CDR3 has 15 residues. V gave up 1 base and J gave up 0 bases; unmatched junction bases: 3.

This clone was seen ten or more times. The chain links TRBV7-8 to TRBJ2-5; unclear D gene. The J call may be in error: the DNA end matches TRBJ2-7 better. From germline, CDR1 is SGHVS and CDR2 FQNEAQ. The CDR3 covers 12 residues. The CDR3 sequence is CASSPHGDEQYF. The CDR3 DNA follows: TGTGCCAGCAGCCCCCATGGGGACGAGCAGTACTTC.

The chain links TRBV6-1 to TRBJ2-5, with 11 positions matching TRBD1. Trimming removed 6 bases from V and 6 bases from J; junction bases left unmatched: 3. Germline V gene data show CDR1 as MNHNS and CDR2 as SASEGT. The CDR3 consists of 13 residues. CDR3 in amino acids: CASRGTGGKTQYF. The CDR3 DNA reads as TGTGCCAGCAGGGGGACAGGGGGAAAGACCCAGTACTTC.

The gene calls are TRBV11-3 and TRBJ2-1, with 10 bases identical to TRBD2. V dropped 0 bases and J dropped 2; count of bases not matched to a gene: 4. Germline lookup yields CDR1 SGHNT and CDR2 YENEEA. The CDR3 covers 17 residues. The CDR3 sequence: CASSLEGLANTYNEQFF. In DNA, the CDR3 is TGTGCCAGCAGCTTAGAGGGACTAGCGAATACCTACAATGAGCAGTTCTTC.

There are many counts of this clone. V usage is TRBV7-9 and J usage is TRBJ1-2, with 7 bases that match TRBD1. J gave up 6 bases and V 5 bases, and 6 bases lay outside the gene matches. The CDR3 is made up of 13 amino acids. Germline lookup yields CDR1 SEHNR and CDR2 FQNEAQ (reference sequence). CDR3 in DNA: TGTGCCAGCAGCAAGGGGACAGAGGATGGCTACACCTTC. It encodes CASSKGTEDGYTF.

This chain joins TRBV10-3 and TRBJ2-7; TRBD1 aligns across 8 bases. CDR3 length: 14 residues. The J segment lost 7 bases and the V segment lost 0 bases, leaving 5 bases of the junction unmatched. Germline V CDR1 and CDR2: ENHRY, SYGVKD. The CDR3: CAISESTGDGEQYF. CDR3 DNA sequence: TGTGCCATCAGTGAGTCGACAGGGGACGGAGAGCAGTACTTC.

V usage is TRBV29-1 and J usage is TRBJ2-7; 11 nucleotides line up with TRBD2. The CDR3 consists of 14 residues. V lost 4 bases and J lost 3; bases outside the gene matches: 5. Per the germline V gene, CDR1 is SQVTM and CDR2 is ANQGSEA. Here the CDR3 DNA reads TGCAGCGTTGTGACTAGCGGGACTTTCTACGAGCAGTACTTC. Its translation: CSVVTSGTFYEQYF.

The chain links TRBV28 to TRBJ1-2; 7 nucleotides align to TRBD1. Germline CDR1 is MDHEN and CDR2 is SYDVKM. The ends lost 10 bases at V and 6 bases at J; junction bases unmatched: 11. The CDR3 length is 13 residues. The CDR3 reads CATEGQNSDGYTF. Written as DNA, the CDR3 is TGTGCCACCGAGGGACAGAATTCTGATGGCTACACCTTC.

The chain uses TRBV14 and TRBJ2-5; 9 positions match TRBD2. The CDR3 is 15 residues long. CDR1 and CDR2 (germline): SGHDN, FVKESK. The V and J ends lost 5 bases and 5 bases, in that order; junction bases with no gene match: 9. CDR3 in amino acids: CASSVSGRKGETQYF. As DNA, the CDR3 is TGTGCCAGCAGCGTGAGCGGGAGGAAAGGGGAGACCCAGTACTTC.

This rearrangement joins TRBV15 to TRBJ2-1, with D perhaps given as TRBD1 or TRBD2 (5 bases each). Looked up from germline, CDR1 is LNHNV and CDR2 is YYDKDF (reference sequence). V was cut by 1 base and J by 0 bases, with 10 bases left in between. There are 16 residues in the CDR3. The CDR3 DNA reads TGTGCCACCAGCAGAGGGGACGCAAGCTCCTACAATGAGCAGTTCTTC. It translates to CATSRGDASSYNEQFF. The full variable domain, rest sourced from reference TRBV15 and TRBJ2-1, is DAMVIQNPRYQVTQFGKPVTLSCSQTLNHNVMYWYQQKSSQAPKLLFHYYDKDFNNEADTPDNFQSRRPNTSFCFLDIRSPGLGDTAMYLCATSRGDASSYNEQFFGPGTRLTVL.

The V and J genes are TRBV7-2 and TRBJ2-3, with a weak D call TRBD2 (5 bases). Per germline, CDR1 SGHTA and CDR2 FQGNSA. V gave up 0 bases and J gave up 2 bases, with 6 bases separating them. The CDR3 is 14 amino acids. The CDR3 nucleotides read TGTGCCAGCAGCTTAGCGGGAGTCACAGATACGCAGTATTTT. It is translated as CASSLAGVTDTQYF.

This chain links TRBV28 with TRBJ1-2; no firm D call. Trimming stripped 3 bases from V and 8 bases from J, with 10 bases between. The CDR3 runs to 12 residues. In germline, CDR1 is MDHEN, CDR2 SYDVKM. CDR3 DNA sequence: TGTGCCAGCAGTTTGGCGGGGTCCGGCTACACCTTC. Translated, it gives CASSLAGSGYTF.

This clone has only one observation. This sample includes further DNA sequences coding for the same CDR3. The chain combines TRBV28 with TRBJ2-1; 11 nucleotides line up with TRBD2. Unmatched junction bases numbered 4, after V lost 5 bases and J lost 4 bases. The CDR3 runs to 15 residues. CDR1 and CDR2 from the germline V gene are MDHEN and SYDVKM. CDR3 nucleotides: TGTGCCAGCAGTCCCGGGACTAGCGGATACAATGAGCAGTTCTTC. It yields the protein CASSPGTSGYNEQFF. Combining the CDR3 with reference TRBV28 and TRBJ2-1 gives the whole variable domain DVKVTQSSRYLVKRTGEKVFLECVQDMDHENMFWYRQDPGLGLRLIYFSYDVKMKEKGDIPEGYSVSREKKERFSLILESASTNQTSMYLCASSPGTSGYNEQFFGPGTRLTVL.

This clone was recorded many times. V and J are TRBV28 and TRBJ2-3, with D possibly matching TRBD2 (6 bases). Trimming pared 8 bases from V and 6 bases from J, leaving 9 bases between. The germline CDR1 and CDR2 sequences are MDHEN and SYDVKM. The CDR3 runs 11 residues. The CDR3 here is CASRDWDTQYF. The CDR3 nucleotides read TGTGCCAGCCGGGACTGGGATACGCAGTATTTT.

This sequence joins TRBV19 and TRBJ2-1, with 10 nucleotides matching TRBD1. Per germline, CDR1 LNHDA and CDR2 SQIVND (reference sequence). The CDR3 is 14 residues long. Trimming cost V 1 base and J 6 bases; bases outside gene matches: 0. CDR3 sequence: CASSIGTGGNEQFF. CDR3 DNA: TGTGCCAGTAGTATAGGGACAGGGGGCAATGAGCAGTTCTTC.

V gene TRBV30 combines with J gene TRBJ2-1; D gene uncertain. Germline V lookup: CDR1 GTSNPN, CDR2 SVGIG (reference sequence). This CDR3 is 14 amino acids long. Deletions cut 4 bases from V and 0 bases from J, with 10 bases between. The CDR3 loop is CAWKDRSSYNEQFF. DNA of the CDR3: TGTGCCTGGAAGGACCGGAGCTCCTACAATGAGCAGTTCTTC.

In this sample, this clone turned up a few times. V and J are TRBV15 and TRBJ1-5, with no clear D. The germline gives CDR1 LNHNV, CDR2 YYDKDF (reference sequence). The CDR3 covers 14 residues. Trimming removed 2 bases from V and 3 bases from J, with 8 bases in between. The CDR3 sequence is CATSRKSDNQPQHF. The CDR3 bases are TGTGCCACCAGCAGAAAGTCCGACAATCAGCCCCAGCATTTT.

The chain employs TRBV5-6 and TRBJ1-5; D gene uncertain. The CDR3 extends over 14 amino acids. Germline V gene data show CDR1 as SGHDT and CDR2 as YYEEEE. V was pared by 1 base and J by 5 bases, with 10 bases between. CDR3 DNA: TGTGCCAGCAGCTTGAAGGGTCGGGATCAGCCCCAGCATTTT. Amino acids: CASSLKGRDQPQHF.

The chain combines TRBV7-2 with TRBJ2-3; weak D call: TRBD1 (5 bases). Per the germline V gene, CDR1 is SGHTA and CDR2 is FQGNSA. V was shortened by 1 base and J by 10 bases, with 15 bases between the two germline ends. This CDR3 is 14 amino acids long. The DNA for the CDR3 is TGTGCCAGCAGCTTAGGTACAGGTGGTGTGGCGCAGTATTTT. It is translated as CASSLGTGGVAQYF.

This clone occurred a few times. V usage is TRBV18 and J usage is TRBJ1-2; the D gene is possibly TRBD1 (5 bases). Germline V gives CDR1 KGHSH, CDR2 LQKENI. The ends were cut back, 8 bases at V and 2 bases at J, with 12 bases in the middle. This CDR3 comprises 13 residues. The CDR3 nucleotides are TGTGCCAGCGATGGAGAGGGGAACTATGGCTACACCTTC. This translates into CASDGEGNYGYTF.

This sequence joins TRBV9 and TRBJ2-3; 9 positions agree with TRBD2. This CDR3 is 15 amino acids long. Germline lookup yields CDR1 SGDLS and CDR2 YYNGEE. The ends lost 0 bases at V and 4 bases at J; junction bases unmatched: 3. The CDR3 DNA is TGTGCCAGCAGCGTAGGGCGGGAGGGCCCAGATACGCAGTATTTT. Its translation is CASSVGREGPDTQYF.